The rows below give T cell receptor beta chains drawn from one sample of a study of blood T cell repertoires in COVID-19. Generated by immunoSEQ multiplex PCR, the TCRdb table keeps only in-frame clones and is missing some. The data show 250,000 or so clones, around 84% seen once. Sequencing was performed on PBMCs or T cells enriched from blood (not recorded which). The receptors were gathered from a man aged 35 to 55 who had recovered from COVID-19. The CDR3 runs from the conserved cysteine through the conserved F or W. Each record gives: CDR3 protein, CDR3 DNA, CDR3 length, D gene, V gene, J gene, clone size. D genes are given only for firm matches. Size is stated for part of the rows, as once, few or many counts, or as a class when the clone is expanded.

CDR3: CASSFTPGDGYTF
DNA: TGCGCCAGCAGCTTTACCCCGGGAGATGGCTACACCTTC
length: 13
D: -
V: TRBV5-1
J: TRBJ1-2
size: once

CDR3: CASSKARLAGGPEQFF
DNA: TGTGCCAGCAGCAAAGCAAGACTAGCGGGAGGGCCGGAGCAGTTCTTC
length: 16
D: -
V: TRBV21-1
J: TRBJ2-1
size: -

CDR3: CASSLAGQGDNSPLHF
DNA: TGTGCCAGCAGCTTAGCGGGACAGGGGGATAATTCACCCCTCCACTTT
length: 16
D: TRBD1
V: TRBV11-2
J: TRBJ1-6
size: -

CDR3: CASSPLTGLAEQYF
DNA: TGTGCCAGCAGTCCGCTGACAGGGTTGGCCGAGCAGTACTTC
length: 14
D: TRBD1
V: TRBV27
J: TRBJ2-7
size: -

CDR3: CSASRDSETQYF
DNA: TGCAGTGCTAGTAGGGACAGTGAGACCCAGTACTTC
length: 12
D: TRBD1
V: TRBV20-1
J: TRBJ2-5
size: -

CDR3: CASSLSSTDTQYF
DNA: TGTGCCAGCAGTCTATCTAGCACAGATACGCAGTATTTT
length: 13
D: -
V: TRBV7-9
J: TRBJ2-3
size: -

CDR3: CASSLYNQEQGQYF
DNA: TGTGCCAGCAGCTTGTATAATCAGGAACAAGGGCAGTACTTC
length: 14
D: -
V: TRBV7-9
J: TRBJ2-7
size: -

CDR3: CASSRRQGSDGYTF
DNA: TGTGCCAGTAGTAGGAGACAGGGAAGTGATGGCTACACCTTC
length: 14
D: TRBD1
V: TRBV19
J: TRBJ1-2
size: few

CDR3: CASSLGGASETQYF
DNA: TGTGCCAGCAGTTTGGGGGGGGCCTCAGAGACCCAGTACTTC
length: 14
D: -
V: TRBV6-2/TRBV6-3
J: TRBJ2-5
size: once

CDR3: CSVEDRNSGGVPGELFF
DNA: TGCAGCGTTGAAGATAGGAACAGCGGGGGGGTACCCGGGGAGCTGTTTTTT
length: 17
D: TRBD2
V: TRBV29-1
J: TRBJ2-2
size: -

CDR3: CASSPGTGGGNTIYF
DNA: TGTGCTAGCAGCCCGGGGACAGGGGGTGGAAACACCATATATTTT
length: 15
D: TRBD1
V: TRBV7-7
J: TRBJ1-3
size: -

CDR3: CAISESNTSGNTIYF
DNA: TGTGCCATCAGTGAGTCAAACACCTCTGGAAACACCATATATTTT
length: 15
D: -
V: TRBV10-3
J: TRBJ1-3
size: few

CDR3: CASSFSGGTHNEQFF
DNA: TGTGCCAGCAGCTTTAGCGGGGGGACCCACAATGAGCAGTTCTTC
length: 15
D: TRBD2
V: TRBV11-2
J: TRBJ2-1
size: -

CDR3: CASSTRAQRTPNTGELFF
DNA: TGTGCCAGCAGCACTAGGGCCCAGCGGACTCCGAACACCGGGGAGCTGTTTTTT
length: 18
D: -
V: TRBV11-2
J: TRBJ2-2
size: -

CDR3: CASSPRTSGYNEQFF
DNA: TGTGCCAGCAGCCCCCGGACTAGCGGCTACAATGAGCAGTTCTTC
length: 15
D: TRBD2
V: TRBV7-2
J: TRBJ2-1
size: -

CDR3: CATSEAQGSRVVDYGYTF
DNA: TGTGCCACCAGTGAGGCCCAGGGGAGTAGAGTCGTAGACTATGGCTACACCTTC
length: 18
D: -
V: TRBV24-1
J: TRBJ1-2
size: -

CDR3: CASSEAGREGDGYTF
DNA: TGTGCCAGCAGTGAAGCTGGGAGGGAGGGGGATGGCTACACCTTC
length: 15
D: -
V: TRBV2
J: TRBJ1-2
size: -

CDR3: CASSLTRGDSGVTNYGYTF
DNA: TGTGCCAGCAGTCTAACGCGCGGGGATTCGGGGGTTACTAACTATGGCTACACCTTC
length: 19
D: -
V: TRBV6-6
J: TRBJ1-2
size: -

CDR3: CASSIRETQYF
DNA: TGTGCCAGTAGTATTCGGGAGACCCAGTACTTC
length: 11
D: -
V: TRBV19
J: TRBJ2-5
size: -

CDR3: CASSQVVDSNQPQHF
DNA: TGCGCCAGCAGCCAAGTGGTAGATAGCAATCAGCCCCAGCATTTT
length: 15
D: -
V: TRBV4-1
J: TRBJ1-5
size: once

CDR3: CASTVAGNGNTEAFF
DNA: TGTGCCAGCACTGTCGCAGGGAACGGGAACACTGAAGCTTTCTTT
length: 15
D: -
V: TRBV3-1/TRBV3-2
J: TRBJ1-1
size: -

CDR3: CASSFTGTGVYEQYF
DNA: TGTGCCAGCAGCTTTACCGGGACAGGGGTCTACGAGCAGTACTTC
length: 15
D: TRBD1
V: TRBV28
J: TRBJ2-7
size: once

CDR3: CAISGDRGEQPQHF
DNA: TGTGCCATCAGTGGGGACAGGGGAGAGCAGCCCCAGCATTTT
length: 14
D: TRBD1
V: TRBV10-3
J: TRBJ1-5
size: -

CDR3: CASSLALRQSAGEQYF
DNA: TGTGCCAGCAGCTTAGCGTTAAGACAGTCTGCCGGAGAGCAGTACTTC
length: 16
D: -
V: TRBV7-8
J: TRBJ2-7
size: -

CDR3: CASTPRVAGAWMNTEAFF
DNA: TGTGCCAGTACCCCGAGGGTGGCAGGGGCCTGGATGAACACTGAAGCTTTCTTT
length: 18
D: -
V: TRBV19
J: TRBJ1-1
size: -

CDR3: CASSLDSEPQHF
DNA: TGTGCCAGCAGCTTAGATTCGGAGCCCCAGCATTTT
length: 12
D: -
V: TRBV7-9
J: TRBJ1-5
size: -

CDR3: CASSQVGLLSNSPLHF
DNA: TGTGCCAGCAGCCAAGTGGGGCTTCTCTCTAATTCACCCCTCCACTTT
length: 16
D: -
V: TRBV14
J: TRBJ1-6
size: -

CDR3: CASSNDYLTGELFF
DNA: TGTGCCAGCAGCAATGACTACCTCACCGGGGAGCTGTTTTTT
length: 14
D: -
V: TRBV5-4
J: TRBJ2-2
size: -

CDR3: CASSLEGAGGTEAFF
DNA: TGTGCCAGCAGCTTAGAAGGGGCAGGGGGCACTGAAGCTTTCTTT
length: 15
D: TRBD1
V: TRBV7-2
J: TRBJ1-1
size: -

CDR3: CASSLAGVETDTQYF
DNA: TGTGCCAGCAGTTTAGCGGGGGTTGAGACAGATACGCAGTATTTT
length: 15
D: TRBD2
V: TRBV2
J: TRBJ2-3
size: -

CDR3: CASSLTQGYGYTF
DNA: TGTGCCAGCAGCTTAACCCAGGGCTATGGCTACACCTTC
length: 13
D: -
V: TRBV11-1
J: TRBJ1-2
size: -

CDR3: CASSIGRTENYGYTF
DNA: TGTGCCAGTAGTATCGGTAGGACAGAAAACTATGGCTACACCTTC
length: 15
D: -
V: TRBV19
J: TRBJ1-2
size: -

CDR3: CATSRYGGGELFF
DNA: TGTGCCACCTCGAGGTACGGAGGCGGGGAGCTGTTTTTT
length: 13
D: -
V: TRBV6-5
J: TRBJ2-2
size: -

CDR3: CASSHAQQIPGYTF
DNA: TGCGCCAGCAGCCATGCACAACAAATTCCTGGCTACACCTTC
length: 14
D: -
V: TRBV4-1
J: TRBJ1-2
size: once

CDR3: CASSPLRTGNTEAFF
DNA: TGTGCCAGCAGCCCCCTTCGGACAGGGAACACTGAAGCTTTCTTT
length: 15
D: TRBD1
V: TRBV11-2
J: TRBJ1-1
size: few

CDR3: CASSAGTSTDTQYF
DNA: TGTGCCAGCAGTGCCGGGACTAGCACAGATACGCAGTATTTT
length: 14
D: -
V: TRBV6-4
J: TRBJ2-3
size: -

CDR3: CASSPGTSGDNEQFF
DNA: TGTGCCAGCAGCCCTGGGACTAGCGGGGACAATGAGCAGTTCTTC
length: 15
D: TRBD2
V: TRBV11-3
J: TRBJ2-1
size: -

CDR3: CASSLDRGHTDTQYF
DNA: TGTGCCAGCAGCTTAGATCGGGGACATACAGATACGCAGTATTTT
length: 15
D: -
V: TRBV7-9
J: TRBJ2-3
size: -

CDR3: CASSWTGGRDQPQHF
DNA: TGTGCCAGCAGCTGGACAGGGGGAAGGGATCAGCCCCAGCATTTT
length: 15
D: TRBD1
V: TRBV28
J: TRBJ1-5
size: -

CDR3: CASSDGQILEQYF
DNA: TGTGCCAGCAGCGACGGACAGATCCTCGAGCAGTACTTC
length: 13
D: -
V: TRBV6-5
J: TRBJ2-7
size: -

CDR3: CASSAGVLRGETQYF
DNA: TGTGCCAGCAGCGCCGGGGTGTTAAGGGGGGAGACCCAGTACTTC
length: 15
D: -
V: TRBV9
J: TRBJ2-5
size: -

CDR3: CASSGRTGANEKLFF
DNA: TGTGCCAGCAGCGGCCGGACAGGGGCTAATGAAAAACTGTTTTTT
length: 15
D: TRBD1
V: TRBV13
J: TRBJ1-4
size: -

CDR3: CAWGPPGVRAYGYTF
DNA: TGTGCCTGGGGCCCTCCCGGGGTCCGGGCCTATGGCTACACCTTC
length: 15
D: -
V: TRBV30
J: TRBJ1-2
size: -

CDR3: CASAPLAGVHNEQFF
DNA: TGTGCCAGTGCCCCCCTAGCGGGGGTTCACAATGAGCAGTTCTTC
length: 15
D: TRBD2
V: TRBV19
J: TRBJ2-1
size: once

CDR3: CAWNRGYGYTF
DNA: TGTGCCTGGAACAGGGGGTACGGCTACACCTTC
length: 11
D: TRBD1
V: TRBV30
J: TRBJ1-2
size: -

CDR3: CSVEAGRGTAQFF
DNA: TGCAGCGTTGAAGCCGGGAGGGGGACGGCGCAGTTCTTC
length: 13
D: TRBD2
V: TRBV29-1
J: TRBJ2-1
size: -

CDR3: CASSFTVSNQPQHF
DNA: TGTGCCAGCAGTTTCACAGTTAGCAATCAGCCCCAGCATTTT
length: 14
D: -
V: TRBV6-2/TRBV6-3
J: TRBJ1-5
size: -

CDR3: CASSVLAGNTGELFF
DNA: TGCGCCAGCAGCGTGCTAGCGGGGAACACCGGGGAGCTGTTTTTT
length: 15
D: TRBD2
V: TRBV5-1
J: TRBJ2-2
size: -

CDR3: CASSQDRLALNTGELFF
DNA: TGTGCCAGCAGCCAAGATAGATTAGCGCTGAACACCGGGGAGCTGTTTTTT
length: 17
D: -
V: TRBV14
J: TRBJ2-2
size: -

CDR3: CASSRGEGPGNYGYTF
DNA: TGCGCCAGCAGCCGAGGGGAGGGGCCGGGTAACTATGGCTACACCTTC
length: 16
D: -
V: TRBV4-3
J: TRBJ1-2
size: few

CDR3: CASSFQGTNQPQHF
DNA: TGTGCCAGCAGTTTTCAGGGGACGAATCAGCCCCAGCATTTT
length: 14
D: -
V: TRBV27
J: TRBJ1-5
size: -

CDR3: CASSLASGGEDTQYF
DNA: TGCGCCAGCAGCTTGGCTAGCGGGGGGGAAGATACGCAGTATTTT
length: 15
D: TRBD2
V: TRBV5-1
J: TRBJ2-3
size: -

CDR3: CASSLDGRSNTEAFF
DNA: TGCGCCAGCAGCTTGGATGGCAGATCCAACACTGAAGCTTTCTTT
length: 15
D: -
V: TRBV5-1
J: TRBJ1-1
size: -

CDR3: CASSFLLAEETQYF
DNA: TGCGCCAGCAGCTTCCTGCTAGCGGAAGAGACCCAGTACTTC
length: 14
D: TRBD2
V: TRBV5-1
J: TRBJ2-5
size: -

CDR3: CASTAPGTGFNEKLFF
DNA: TGTGCCAGTACCGCCCCCGGGACAGGGTTTAATGAAAAACTGTTTTTT
length: 16
D: TRBD1
V: TRBV19
J: TRBJ1-4
size: -

CDR3: CAISDRSGSSYEQYF
DNA: TGTGCCATCAGTGATCGTAGCGGGAGCTCCTACGAGCAGTACTTC
length: 15
D: TRBD2
V: TRBV10-3
J: TRBJ2-7
size: few

CDR3: CASSPRTGNTEAFF
DNA: TGTGCCAGCAGCCCAAGGACAGGGAACACTGAAGCTTTCTTT
length: 14
D: TRBD1
V: TRBV11-2
J: TRBJ1-1
size: -

CDR3: CASSSHSGANVLTF
DNA: TGTGCCAGCAGCTCCCACTCTGGGGCCAACGTCCTGACTTTC
length: 14
D: -
V: TRBV7-9
J: TRBJ2-6
size: -

CDR3: CASNPGNTEAFF
DNA: TGCGCCAGCAATCCGGGGAACACTGAAGCTTTCTTT
length: 12
D: -
V: TRBV5-1
J: TRBJ1-1
size: -

CDR3: CASSVAAGNSGNTIYF
DNA: TGTGCCAGCAGCGTAGCTGCCGGGAACTCTGGAAACACCATATATTTT
length: 16
D: -
V: TRBV9
J: TRBJ1-3
size: -